The TCR beta chain under discussion was sequenced for a study of blood T cell repertoires in COVID-19. As for the study in general: Italy, Spain and the United States were the sources of the convalescent and acute COVID-19 samples. The analysed material was cDNA or gDNA that came from T cells, B-cell-depleted T cells, or PBMCs.

Libraries were prepared by immunoSEQ multiplex PCR; TCRdb keeps only in-frame clonotypes and omits some of them. The sample carries more than 200,000 clones, 70% to 90% recorded once. Participant age was about 18 to 89 years, and participants resided in around 24 US areas. Participant-reported clinical history was the basis for cohort assignment. Germline V gives CDR1 SGHTA, CDR2 FQGNSA. Trimming removed 5 bases from V and 4 bases from J; junction bases left unmatched: 7. The CDR3 spans 14 residues. The TCR comes from a young man who had recovered from COVID-19. The source material was PBMCs or T cells enriched from blood (not recorded which). This chain joins TRBV7-2 and TRBJ1-2; 7 bases map to TRBD1. The CDR3 nucleotides read TGTGCCAGCAGCGCCGGGACAGTTGGCTATGGCTACACCTTC. It yields the protein CASSAGTVGYGYTF.